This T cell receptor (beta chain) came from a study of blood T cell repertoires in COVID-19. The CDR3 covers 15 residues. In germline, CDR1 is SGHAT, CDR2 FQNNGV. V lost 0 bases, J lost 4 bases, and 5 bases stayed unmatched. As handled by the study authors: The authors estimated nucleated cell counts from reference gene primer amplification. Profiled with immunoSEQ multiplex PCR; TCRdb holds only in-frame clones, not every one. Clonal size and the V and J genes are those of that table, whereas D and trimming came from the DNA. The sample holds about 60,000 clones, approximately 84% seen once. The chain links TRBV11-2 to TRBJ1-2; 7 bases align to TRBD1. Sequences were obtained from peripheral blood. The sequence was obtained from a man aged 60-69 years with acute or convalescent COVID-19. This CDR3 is CASSLERGGAYGYTF. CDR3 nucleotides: TGTGCCAGCAGCTTAGAGAGAGGGGGCGCCTATGGCTACACCTTC.